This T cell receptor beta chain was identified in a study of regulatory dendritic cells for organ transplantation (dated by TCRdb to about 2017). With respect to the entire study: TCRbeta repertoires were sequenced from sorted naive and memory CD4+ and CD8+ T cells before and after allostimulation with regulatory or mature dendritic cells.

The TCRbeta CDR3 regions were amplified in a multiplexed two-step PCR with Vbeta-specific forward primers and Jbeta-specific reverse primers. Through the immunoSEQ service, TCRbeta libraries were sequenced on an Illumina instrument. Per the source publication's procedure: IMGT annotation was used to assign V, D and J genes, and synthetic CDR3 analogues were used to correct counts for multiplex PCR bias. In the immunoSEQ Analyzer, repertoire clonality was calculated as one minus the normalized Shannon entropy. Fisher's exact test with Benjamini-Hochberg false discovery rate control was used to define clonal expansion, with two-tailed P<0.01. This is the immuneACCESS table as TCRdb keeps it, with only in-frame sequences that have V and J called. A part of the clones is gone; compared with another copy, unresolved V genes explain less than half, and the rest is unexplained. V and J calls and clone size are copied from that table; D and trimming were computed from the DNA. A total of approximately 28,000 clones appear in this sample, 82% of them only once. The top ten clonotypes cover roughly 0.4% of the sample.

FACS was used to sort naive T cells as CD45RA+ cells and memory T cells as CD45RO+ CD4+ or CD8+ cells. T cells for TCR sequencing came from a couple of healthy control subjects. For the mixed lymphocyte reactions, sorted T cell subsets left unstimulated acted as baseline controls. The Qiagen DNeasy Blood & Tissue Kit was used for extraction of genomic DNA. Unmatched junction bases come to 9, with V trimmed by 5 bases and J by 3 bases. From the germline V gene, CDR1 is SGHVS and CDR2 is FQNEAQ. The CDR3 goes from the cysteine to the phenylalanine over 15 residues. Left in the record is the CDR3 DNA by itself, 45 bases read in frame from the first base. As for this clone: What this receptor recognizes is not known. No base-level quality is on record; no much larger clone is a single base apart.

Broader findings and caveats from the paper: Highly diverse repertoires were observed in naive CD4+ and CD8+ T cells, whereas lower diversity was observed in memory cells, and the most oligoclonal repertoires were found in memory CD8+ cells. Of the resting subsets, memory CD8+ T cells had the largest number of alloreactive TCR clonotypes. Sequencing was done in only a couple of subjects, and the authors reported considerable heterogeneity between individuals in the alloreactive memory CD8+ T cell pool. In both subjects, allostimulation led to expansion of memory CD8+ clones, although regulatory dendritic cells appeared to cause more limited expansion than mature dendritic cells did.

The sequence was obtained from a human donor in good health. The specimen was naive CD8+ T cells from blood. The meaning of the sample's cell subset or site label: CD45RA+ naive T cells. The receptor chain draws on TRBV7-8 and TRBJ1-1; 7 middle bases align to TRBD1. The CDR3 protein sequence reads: CASSPSRTGYTEAFF. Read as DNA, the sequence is TGTGCCAGCAGCCCCTCCCGGACAGGTTACACTGAAGCTTTCTTT.